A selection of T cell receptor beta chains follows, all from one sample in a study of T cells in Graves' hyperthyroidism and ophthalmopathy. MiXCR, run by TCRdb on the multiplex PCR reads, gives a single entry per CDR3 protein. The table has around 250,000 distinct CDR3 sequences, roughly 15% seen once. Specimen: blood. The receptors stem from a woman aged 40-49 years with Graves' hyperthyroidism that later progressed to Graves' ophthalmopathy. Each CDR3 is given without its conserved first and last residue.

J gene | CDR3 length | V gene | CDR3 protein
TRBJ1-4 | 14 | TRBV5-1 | ASSLFWGETNEKLF
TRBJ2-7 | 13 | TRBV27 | ASMGGAGGPYEQY
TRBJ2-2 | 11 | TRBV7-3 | ASSLSGTEELF
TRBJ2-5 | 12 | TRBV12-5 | ASASPWGQETQY
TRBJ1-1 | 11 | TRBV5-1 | ASSTGVGTEAF
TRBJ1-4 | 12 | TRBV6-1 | ASRGTATNEKLF
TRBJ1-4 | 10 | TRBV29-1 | SARDLGEKLF
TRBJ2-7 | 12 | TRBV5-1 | ASSFLGTRYEQY
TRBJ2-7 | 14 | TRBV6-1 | ASSERRGLRGYEQY
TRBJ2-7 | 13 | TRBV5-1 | ASTLRSRRGYEQY
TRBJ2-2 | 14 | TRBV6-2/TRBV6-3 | ASTPSGQGYTGELF
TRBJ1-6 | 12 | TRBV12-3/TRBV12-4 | ASSRQGYNSPLH
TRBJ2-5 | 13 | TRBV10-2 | ASRGGLAGRETQY
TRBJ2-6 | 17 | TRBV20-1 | SAREPGLAGLSGANVLT
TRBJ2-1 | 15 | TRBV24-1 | ATSDLPSGTRPPEQF
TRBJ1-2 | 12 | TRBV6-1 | ASSGRTDYYGYT
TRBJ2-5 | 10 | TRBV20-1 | SFQGNQETQY
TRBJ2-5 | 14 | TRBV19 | ASRPQFRDNQETQY
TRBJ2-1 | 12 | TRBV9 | ASSVGENYNEQF
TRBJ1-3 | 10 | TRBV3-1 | ASSGPGNTIY
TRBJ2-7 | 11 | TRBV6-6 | ASSSDRFYEQY
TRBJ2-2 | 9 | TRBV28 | ASKLYGELF
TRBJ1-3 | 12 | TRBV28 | ASSPGFAGNTIY
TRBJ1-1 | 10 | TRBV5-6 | ASSPGQGRAF
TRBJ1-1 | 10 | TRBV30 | ACSPSWAEAF
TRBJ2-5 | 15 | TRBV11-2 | ASSQNGLAGVQETQY
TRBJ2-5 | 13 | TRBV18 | ASSRDSAGSTTQY
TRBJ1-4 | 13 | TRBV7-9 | ASSLVIGTNEKLF
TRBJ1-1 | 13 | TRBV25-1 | ASSELVVGSTEAF
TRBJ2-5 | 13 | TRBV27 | ASKRSGTSAPSEY
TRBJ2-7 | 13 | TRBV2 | ASSLVGTGNNEQY
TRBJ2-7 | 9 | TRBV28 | ASSHPYEQY
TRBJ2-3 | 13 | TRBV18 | ASSPIEAGTDTQY
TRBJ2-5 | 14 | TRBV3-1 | ASSLRGAGAEETQY
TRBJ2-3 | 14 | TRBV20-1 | SARDGSGPSTDTQY
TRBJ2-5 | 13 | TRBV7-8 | ASSRDSGYQETQY
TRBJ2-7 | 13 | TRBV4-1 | ASSQPGHLVYEQY
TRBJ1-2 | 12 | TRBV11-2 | ASSPATGWYGYT
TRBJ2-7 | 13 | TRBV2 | ASSEGAGPTYEQY
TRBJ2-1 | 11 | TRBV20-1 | SATTLAYNEQF
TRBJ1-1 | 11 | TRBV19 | ASSALWGTEAF
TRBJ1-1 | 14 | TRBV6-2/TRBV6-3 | ATNEPPGQGGTEAF
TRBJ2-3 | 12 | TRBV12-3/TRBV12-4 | ASRSGQSTDTQY
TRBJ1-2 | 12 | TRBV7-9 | ASSKGQGAYGYT
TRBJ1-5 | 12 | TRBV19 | ASRRKGFNQPQH
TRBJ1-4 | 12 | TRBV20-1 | SGETGRFNEKLF
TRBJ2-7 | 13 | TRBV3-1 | ASSPWTGASYEQY
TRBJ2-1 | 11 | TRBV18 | ASSFSEYNEQF
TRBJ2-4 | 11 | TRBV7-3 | ASSPSWESIQY
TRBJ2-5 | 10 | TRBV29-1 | SVLGGAKTQY
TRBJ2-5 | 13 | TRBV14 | ASSQNRGLGETQY
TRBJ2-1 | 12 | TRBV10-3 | AIRGTSGGHEQF